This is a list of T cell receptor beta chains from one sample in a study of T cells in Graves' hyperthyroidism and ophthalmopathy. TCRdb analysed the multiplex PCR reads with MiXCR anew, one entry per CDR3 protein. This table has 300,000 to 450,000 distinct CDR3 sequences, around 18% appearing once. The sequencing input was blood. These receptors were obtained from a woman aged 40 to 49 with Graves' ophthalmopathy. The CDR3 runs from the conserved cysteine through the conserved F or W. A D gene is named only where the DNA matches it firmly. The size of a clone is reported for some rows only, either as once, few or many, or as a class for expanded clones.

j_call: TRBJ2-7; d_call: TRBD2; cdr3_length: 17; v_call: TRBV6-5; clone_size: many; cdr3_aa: CASSYGTSGTSSYEQYF; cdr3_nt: TGTGCCAGCAGTTACGGGACTAGCGGGACTAGCTCCTACGAGCAGTACTTC
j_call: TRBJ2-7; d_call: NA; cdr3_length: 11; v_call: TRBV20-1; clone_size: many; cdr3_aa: CSAVLSDEQYF; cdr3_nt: TGCAGTGCCGTCCTCTCTGACGAGCAGTACTTC
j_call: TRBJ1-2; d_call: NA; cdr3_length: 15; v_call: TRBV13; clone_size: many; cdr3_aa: CASSLNRVVNYGYTF; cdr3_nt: TGTGCCAGCAGCTTAAACAGGGTCGTAAACTATGGCTACACCTTC
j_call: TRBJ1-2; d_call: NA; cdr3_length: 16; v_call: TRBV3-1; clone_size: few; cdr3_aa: CASSQGRSRAFYGYTF; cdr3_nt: TGTGCCAGCAGCCAAGGCCGCTCGAGGGCGTTCTATGGCTACACCTTC
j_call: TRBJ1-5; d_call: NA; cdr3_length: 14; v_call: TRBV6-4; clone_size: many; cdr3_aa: CASSDREYNQPQHF; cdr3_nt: TGTGCCAGCAGTGACAGGGAATACAATCAGCCCCAGCATTTT
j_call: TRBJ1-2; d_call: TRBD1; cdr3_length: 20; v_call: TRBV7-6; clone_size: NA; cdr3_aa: CASSRGRAAGTGRSNYGYTF; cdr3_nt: TGTGCCAGCAGCCGGGGAAGGGCGGCCGGGACAGGGAGGTCTAACTATGGCTACACCTTC
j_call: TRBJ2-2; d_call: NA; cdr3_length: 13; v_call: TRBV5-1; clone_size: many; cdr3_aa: CASSLARGRELFF; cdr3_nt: TGCGCCAGCAGCTTGGCCCGGGGCCGGGAGCTGTTTTTT
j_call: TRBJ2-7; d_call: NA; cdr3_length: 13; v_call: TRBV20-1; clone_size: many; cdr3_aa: CSARNPPSYEQYF; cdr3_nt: TGCAGTGCTCGAAACCCGCCATCCTACGAGCAGTACTTC
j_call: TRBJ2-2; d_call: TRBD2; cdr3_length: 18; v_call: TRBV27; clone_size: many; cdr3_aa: CASSIKTLAGANTGELFF; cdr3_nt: TGTGCCAGCAGTATAAAAACCCTAGCGGGAGCGAACACCGGGGAGCTGTTTTTT
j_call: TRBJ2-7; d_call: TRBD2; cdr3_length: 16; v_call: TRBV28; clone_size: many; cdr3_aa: CASSTRTSGAAYEQYF; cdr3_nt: TGTGCCAGCAGTACACGGACTAGCGGGGCCGCCTACGAGCAGTACTTC
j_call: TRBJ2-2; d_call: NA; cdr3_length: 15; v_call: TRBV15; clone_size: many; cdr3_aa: CATSHPLWRTGELFF; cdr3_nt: TGTGCCACCAGCCATCCCCTATGGCGGACCGGGGAGCTGTTTTTT
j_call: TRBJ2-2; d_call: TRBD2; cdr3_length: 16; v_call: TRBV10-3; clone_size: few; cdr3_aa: CATRLAGGSNTGELFF; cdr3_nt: TGTGCCACCAGACTAGCGGGAGGGTCGAACACCGGGGAGCTGTTTTTT
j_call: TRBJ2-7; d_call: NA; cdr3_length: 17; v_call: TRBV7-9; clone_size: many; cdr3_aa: CASSFRTKLSGWDEQYF; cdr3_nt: TGTGCCAGCAGCTTCCGGACTAAATTAAGCGGATGGGACGAGCAGTACTTC
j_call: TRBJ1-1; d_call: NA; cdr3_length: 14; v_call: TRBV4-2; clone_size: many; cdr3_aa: CASSQEGPGTEAFF; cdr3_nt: TGTGCCAGCAGCCAAGAGGGCCCGGGCACTGAAGCTTTCTTT
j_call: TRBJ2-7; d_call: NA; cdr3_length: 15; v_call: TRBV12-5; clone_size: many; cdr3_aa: CASGLGQGISYEQYF; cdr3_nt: TGTGCTAGTGGTTTGGGCCAGGGAATTTCCTACGAGCAGTACTTC
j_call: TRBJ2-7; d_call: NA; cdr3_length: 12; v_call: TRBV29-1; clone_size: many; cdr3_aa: CSVVVWGNEQYF; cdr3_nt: TGCAGCGTTGTGGTTTGGGGGAACGAGCAGTACTTC
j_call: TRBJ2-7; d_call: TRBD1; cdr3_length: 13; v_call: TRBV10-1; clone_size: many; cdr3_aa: CASSEQGGNEQYF; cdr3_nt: TGCGCCAGCAGTGAACAGGGGGGCAACGAGCAGTACTTC
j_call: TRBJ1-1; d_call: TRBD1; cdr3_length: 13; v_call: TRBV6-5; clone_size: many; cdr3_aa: CASSYTGQGRAFF; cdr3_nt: TGTGCCAGCAGTTACACCGGACAGGGAAGGGCTTTCTTT
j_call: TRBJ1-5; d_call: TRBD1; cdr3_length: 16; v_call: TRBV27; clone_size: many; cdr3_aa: CASSSIRTGGDQPQHF; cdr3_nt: TGTGCCAGCAGTTCAATCCGGACAGGGGGGGATCAGCCCCAGCATTTT
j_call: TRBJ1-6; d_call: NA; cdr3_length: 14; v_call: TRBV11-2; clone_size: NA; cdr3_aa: CASSLVIGVSPLHF; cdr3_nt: TGTGCCAGCAGCTTAGTGATTGGGGTTTCACCCCTCCACTTT
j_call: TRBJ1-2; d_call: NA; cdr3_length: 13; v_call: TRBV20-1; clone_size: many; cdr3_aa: CSAQNGRNYGYTF; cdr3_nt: TGCAGTGCTCAGAATGGGCGTAACTATGGCTACACCTTC
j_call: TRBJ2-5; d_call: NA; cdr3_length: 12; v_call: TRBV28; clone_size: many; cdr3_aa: CASRQGGKTQYF; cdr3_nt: TGTGCCAGCAGACAGGGAGGGAAGACCCAGTACTTC
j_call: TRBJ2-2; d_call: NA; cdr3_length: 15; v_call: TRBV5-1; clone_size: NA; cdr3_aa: CASSLAQKITGELFF; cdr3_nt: TGCGCCAGCAGCTTGGCACAGAAGATTACCGGGGAGCTGTTTTTT